This is a list of T cell receptor beta chains from one sample in a study of regulatory T cells in long-lasting Graves disease. TCRdb itself ran the multiplex PCR reads through MiXCR, one entry per CDR3 protein. The sample holds around 230,000 distinct CDR3 sequences, approximately 16% seen once. The sequenced sample was peripheral blood mononuclear cells (PBMCs), obtained at new diagnosis, from a patient treated with antithyroid drugs. The receptor source for this set is a female donor with Graves disease. The CDR3 runs from the conserved cysteine through the conserved F or W.

v_call: TRBV27
cdr3_length: 16
cdr3_aa: CASRNPGQGITGELFF

v_call: TRBV7-9
cdr3_length: 16
cdr3_aa: CASSSRDRGQDQPQHF

v_call: TRBV15
cdr3_length: 16
cdr3_aa: CATSRVRGIGEYGYTF

v_call: TRBV19
cdr3_length: 16
cdr3_aa: CASQSITVSNTGELFF

v_call: TRBV29-1
cdr3_length: 11
cdr3_aa: CSVDVESGYTF

v_call: TRBV12-3/TRBV12-4
cdr3_length: 16
cdr3_aa: CASSGRDSRSGNTIYF

v_call: TRBV3-1
cdr3_length: 14
cdr3_aa: CASSPLWGKNIQYF

v_call: TRBV12-3/TRBV12-4
cdr3_length: 12
cdr3_aa: CATEGGPDEQYF

v_call: TRBV12-3/TRBV12-4
cdr3_length: 13
cdr3_aa: CASSLRTGVEAFF

v_call: TRBV19
cdr3_length: 13
cdr3_aa: CASSNGQGYEQFF

v_call: TRBV6-2/TRBV6-3
cdr3_length: 15
cdr3_aa: CASSGRVGGSSWQYF

v_call: TRBV7-2
cdr3_length: 13
cdr3_aa: CASSPRDRDGYTF

v_call: TRBV9
cdr3_length: 16
cdr3_aa: CASSVGLAGGPHEQFF

v_call: TRBV12-3/TRBV12-4
cdr3_length: 17
cdr3_aa: CASSLSPPGREILGYTF

v_call: TRBV2
cdr3_length: 13
cdr3_aa: CANGQEKEETQYF

v_call: TRBV11-3
cdr3_length: 16
cdr3_aa: CASSLGGTGGPDTQYF

v_call: TRBV7-9
cdr3_length: 14
cdr3_aa: CASGLLAGGGEQFF

v_call: TRBV9
cdr3_length: 16
cdr3_aa: CASSVGQGTAKNIQYF

v_call: TRBV6-2/TRBV6-3
cdr3_length: 13
cdr3_aa: CASSLQGSNEAFF

v_call: TRBV27
cdr3_length: 16
cdr3_aa: CASSGRQLTGQETQYF

v_call: TRBV5-6
cdr3_length: 16
cdr3_aa: CASSSPKDRATDTQYF

v_call: TRBV24-1
cdr3_length: 12
cdr3_aa: CATAKGSQPQHF

v_call: TRBV12-3/TRBV12-4
cdr3_length: 13
cdr3_aa: CASSPGLDDEQFF

v_call: TRBV29-1
cdr3_length: 13
cdr3_aa: CSVSDRAGDGYTF